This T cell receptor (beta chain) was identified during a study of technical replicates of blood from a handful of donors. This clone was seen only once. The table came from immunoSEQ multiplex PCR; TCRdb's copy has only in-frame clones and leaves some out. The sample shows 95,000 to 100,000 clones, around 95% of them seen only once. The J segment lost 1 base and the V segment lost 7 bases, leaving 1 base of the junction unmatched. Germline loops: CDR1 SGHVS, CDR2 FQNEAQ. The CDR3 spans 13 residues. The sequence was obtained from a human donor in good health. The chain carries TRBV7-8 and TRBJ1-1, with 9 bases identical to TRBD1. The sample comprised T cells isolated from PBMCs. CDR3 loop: CASMGQGNTEAFF. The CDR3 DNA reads TGTGCCAGCATGGGACAGGGGAACACTGAAGCTTTCTTT.